This T cell receptor beta chain originates from a study of T cell changes during pregnancy in multiple sclerosis. This table comes from immunoSEQ multiplex PCR, and its TCRdb copy is limited to in-frame clones, with some not included. The sample shows more than 75,000 clones, 90% to 95% of them seen only once. Trimming took off 6 bases at V and 1 base at J, with 10 bases between the two ends. Germline V lookup: CDR1 MNHEY, CDR2 SMNVEV (reference sequence). The CDR3 sequence is 15 residues long. The chain is built from TRBV27 and TRBJ2-6, with D tentatively TRBD2 (7 bases). The material sequenced was peripheral blood, taken in the first trimester of pregnancy. The source of this sequence is a female donor with multiple sclerosis, enrolled in a pregnancy study. The CDR3 DNA reads as TGTGCCAGCAGGGGAGGGGGATCTGGGGCCAACGTCCTGACTTTC. Its protein product is CASRGGGSGANVLTF.